The rows below give T cell receptor beta chains drawn from one sample of a study of shared clonotypes between healthy human individuals. Profiling relied on immunoSEQ multiplex PCR, and the TCRdb table lists in-frame clones only, not all of them. Among around 2.1 million clones, 90% to 95% were seen once, and the ten largest hold over 1.5%. Sequencing input: naive CD8+ T cells from PBMCs. The receptor source for this set is a man between 18 and 29 years old in good health. Some clones in this sample may be carry-over from other donors' samples. Both conserved end residues are part of each CDR3. A D gene is named only where the DNA matches it firmly. Expanded clones get a size class; other rows say once, few or many, or leave the size out.

CDR3 DNA: TGCAGCGTTGATGAGGCGAACACCGGGGAGCTGTTTTTT; CDR3 protein: CSVDEANTGELFF; V gene: TRBV29-1; clone size: -; D gene: -; J gene: TRBJ2-2
CDR3 DNA: TGTGCCAGCAGCCCCTGGGAGGGAAAGAACACTGAAGCTTTCTTT; CDR3 protein: CASSPWEGKNTEAFF; V gene: TRBV7-2; clone size: -; D gene: -; J gene: TRBJ1-1
CDR3 DNA: TGTGCCGGGGGGAGTTGGGCTGGAAACACCATATATTTT; CDR3 protein: CAGGSWAGNTIYF; V gene: TRBV2; clone size: -; D gene: -; J gene: TRBJ1-3
CDR3 DNA: TGCAGCGTTGAAGATCTTGGGCTTCTCCTATCTGAAGCTTTCTTT; CDR3 protein: CSVEDLGLLLSEAFF; V gene: TRBV29-1; clone size: -; D gene: -; J gene: TRBJ1-1
CDR3 DNA: TGTGCCAGCAGTTTATCGGAACCGCTCGAGAAGAACACCGGGGAGCTGTTTTTT; CDR3 protein: CASSLSEPLEKNTGELFF; V gene: TRBV27; clone size: -; D gene: -; J gene: TRBJ2-2
CDR3 DNA: TGTGCCAGCAGCTTCGGCGGAGGGACGGAAGCTTTCTTT; CDR3 protein: CASSFGGGTEAFF; V gene: TRBV7-6; clone size: -; D gene: -; J gene: TRBJ1-1
CDR3 DNA: TGTGCCAGCAAGCGCGTCTCTGGGGCCAACGTCCTGACTTTC; CDR3 protein: CASKRVSGANVLTF; V gene: TRBV28; clone size: -; D gene: -; J gene: TRBJ2-6
CDR3 DNA: TGTGCCAGCAGTTTGACCTACGAGCAGTACTTC; CDR3 protein: CASSLTYEQYF; V gene: TRBV6-6; clone size: -; D gene: -; J gene: TRBJ2-7
CDR3 DNA: TGTGCCTTCGACATCGGACTAGCGGAGGAGACCCAGTACTTC; CDR3 protein: CAFDIGLAEETQYF; V gene: TRBV7-9; clone size: -; D gene: TRBD2; J gene: TRBJ2-5
CDR3 DNA: TGTGCCAGCAGCTTCCAGGGGGCCACTAATGAAAAACTGTTTTTT; CDR3 protein: CASSFQGATNEKLFF; V gene: TRBV27; clone size: -; D gene: TRBD1; J gene: TRBJ1-4
CDR3 DNA: TGTGCCAGCAGACAGGGTTCTGAAGCTTTCTTT; CDR3 protein: CASRQGSEAFF; V gene: TRBV5-4; clone size: -; D gene: -; J gene: TRBJ1-1
CDR3 DNA: TGTGCCAGCAGCCCTAGCGTAGGACAGGGTTACGAGCAGTACTTC; CDR3 protein: CASSPSVGQGYEQYF; V gene: TRBV11-2; clone size: -; D gene: TRBD1; J gene: TRBJ2-7
CDR3 DNA: TGTGCCAGCAGCTCATTATCCAAGTTCGACGAGCAGTACTTC; CDR3 protein: CASSSLSKFDEQYF; V gene: TRBV5-6; clone size: -; D gene: -; J gene: TRBJ2-7
CDR3 DNA: TGTGCCAGCAGTTTGGCTCAAGGGGTCGAGCAGTACTTC; CDR3 protein: CASSLAQGVEQYF; V gene: TRBV27; clone size: -; D gene: -; J gene: TRBJ2-7
CDR3 DNA: TGTGCCAGCAGCTTTGACCCCGGGGAGCTGTTTTTT; CDR3 protein: CASSFDPGELFF; V gene: TRBV6-5; clone size: -; D gene: -; J gene: TRBJ2-2
CDR3 DNA: TGTGCCAGCAGTTTAGTTCCGCGGGAGGGCACAGATACGCAGTATTTT; CDR3 protein: CASSLVPREGTDTQYF; V gene: TRBV28; clone size: -; D gene: TRBD2; J gene: TRBJ2-3
CDR3 DNA: TGTGCCAGCAGCGCCAGGAGGGCGGGGGAGCTGTTTTTT; CDR3 protein: CASSARRAGELFF; V gene: TRBV7-6; clone size: -; D gene: -; J gene: TRBJ2-2
CDR3 DNA: TGTGCCAGCAGCCCCGGGACAGCCTTCAGGGATGAGCAGTTCTTC; CDR3 protein: CASSPGTAFRDEQFF; V gene: TRBV9; clone size: -; D gene: TRBD1; J gene: TRBJ2-1
CDR3 DNA: TGCGCCAGCAGCCCGATAAGGGGGGACCGGGGCTACACCTTC; CDR3 protein: CASSPIRGDRGYTF; V gene: TRBV4-1; clone size: -; D gene: -; J gene: TRBJ1-2
CDR3 DNA: TGTGCCAGCAGGGCTAGCAACTACGAGCAGTACTTC; CDR3 protein: CASRASNYEQYF; V gene: TRBV27; clone size: -; D gene: -; J gene: TRBJ2-7
CDR3 DNA: TGCGCCAGCAGCCGAAACACAGATACGCAGTATTTT; CDR3 protein: CASSRNTDTQYF; V gene: TRBV4-1; clone size: once; D gene: -; J gene: TRBJ2-3
CDR3 DNA: TGTGCCAGCAGCATAAAGAGCGGGGACAGGGGGCGACGCACTGAAGCTTTCTTT; CDR3 protein: CASSIKSGDRGRRTEAFF; V gene: TRBV21-1; clone size: -; D gene: -; J gene: TRBJ1-1
CDR3 DNA: TGTGCCATCAGCAACGGGGTTGAGCAGTTCTTC; CDR3 protein: CAISNGVEQFF; V gene: TRBV10-3; clone size: -; D gene: -; J gene: TRBJ2-1
CDR3 DNA: TGTGCCAGCAGCTTGATAGGAGGCGAGCAGTACTTC; CDR3 protein: CASSLIGGEQYF; V gene: TRBV5-4; clone size: -; D gene: -; J gene: TRBJ2-7
CDR3 DNA: TGTGCCAGCAGTTTCCTATACCGGGGGTCGAGCACAGATACGCAGTATTTT; CDR3 protein: CASSFLYRGSSTDTQYF; V gene: TRBV28; clone size: -; D gene: -; J gene: TRBJ2-3
CDR3 DNA: TGTGCCAGCGGCGGAGGAGCTAGCACAGATACGCAGTATTTT; CDR3 protein: CASGGGASTDTQYF; V gene: TRBV7-9; clone size: -; D gene: -; J gene: TRBJ2-3
CDR3 DNA: TGTGCCAGCAGCTTGGGTTCACAGCAAGAGACCCAGTACTTC; CDR3 protein: CASSLGSQQETQYF; V gene: TRBV5-6; clone size: -; D gene: -; J gene: TRBJ2-5
CDR3 DNA: TGTGCCAGCAGTTTAGCGAACACTGAAGCTTTCTTT; CDR3 protein: CASSLANTEAFF; V gene: TRBV28; clone size: -; D gene: -; J gene: TRBJ1-1
CDR3 DNA: TGTGCCAGCAGTCCTAGCGGGAGGTCCACAGATACGCAGTATTTT; CDR3 protein: CASSPSGRSTDTQYF; V gene: TRBV6-4; clone size: -; D gene: TRBD2; J gene: TRBJ2-3
CDR3 DNA: TGTGCCAGCAGTGAACAGGGACATCAGCCCCAGCATTTT; CDR3 protein: CASSEQGHQPQHF; V gene: TRBV28; clone size: -; D gene: -; J gene: TRBJ1-5
CDR3 DNA: TGTGCTAGTGGTTTGGTACGGGGACTTTCGAACACCGGGGAGCTGTTTTTT; CDR3 protein: CASGLVRGLSNTGELFF; V gene: TRBV12-5; clone size: -; D gene: -; J gene: TRBJ2-2
CDR3 DNA: TGTGCCAGTAGTTTGGGACTAGCGGGGAACACAGATACGCAGTATTTT; CDR3 protein: CASSLGLAGNTDTQYF; V gene: TRBV19; clone size: -; D gene: TRBD2; J gene: TRBJ2-3
CDR3 DNA: TGTGCCAGCAGCGAACCGAGACTAGCGGGAGAATCCTACGAGCAGTACTTC; CDR3 protein: CASSEPRLAGESYEQYF; V gene: TRBV5-8; clone size: -; D gene: TRBD2; J gene: TRBJ2-7
CDR3 DNA: TGTGCCAGCAGCTTCGGGGACCACGAGCAGTACTTC; CDR3 protein: CASSFGDHEQYF; V gene: TRBV5-6; clone size: -; D gene: -; J gene: TRBJ2-7
CDR3 DNA: TGTGCCAGCAGCCGGGACTCCAACACCGGGGAGCTGTTTTTT; CDR3 protein: CASSRDSNTGELFF; V gene: TRBV5-4; clone size: few; D gene: -; J gene: TRBJ2-2
CDR3 DNA: TGTGCCAGCAGTTTGCGGGGAACCGGGGAGCTGTTTTTT; CDR3 protein: CASSLRGTGELFF; V gene: TRBV6-6; clone size: -; D gene: -; J gene: TRBJ2-2
CDR3 DNA: TGTGCCAGCAGCTTAGCGGGGGGAGCGGGAGTGACAGATACGCAGTATTTT; CDR3 protein: CASSLAGGAGVTDTQYF; V gene: TRBV7-8; clone size: -; D gene: TRBD2; J gene: TRBJ2-3
CDR3 DNA: TGTGCCAGCAGCCCGCCCCCATTGGTATCCTACAATGAGCAGTTCTTC; CDR3 protein: CASSPPPLVSYNEQFF; V gene: TRBV11-2; clone size: -; D gene: -; J gene: TRBJ2-1
CDR3 DNA: TGTGCCAGTAGTTGGACGGACTATAGCAATCAGCCCCAGCATTTT; CDR3 protein: CASSWTDYSNQPQHF; V gene: TRBV19; clone size: -; D gene: -; J gene: TRBJ1-5
CDR3 DNA: TGTGCCAGCAGCCAACGGGGGGTCCCCTACGAGCAGTACTTC; CDR3 protein: CASSQRGVPYEQYF; V gene: TRBV14; clone size: -; D gene: TRBD2; J gene: TRBJ2-7
CDR3 DNA: TGCAGCGTTCTTACAGGGGAGGTCTTATCCTACAATGAGCAGTTCTTC; CDR3 protein: CSVLTGEVLSYNEQFF; V gene: TRBV29-1; clone size: -; D gene: -; J gene: TRBJ2-1
CDR3 DNA: TGTGCCAGCAGCTTAGGTAGTGGTGTAGCCCAGCATTTT; CDR3 protein: CASSLGSGVAQHF; V gene: TRBV7-2; clone size: -; D gene: -; J gene: TRBJ1-5
CDR3 DNA: TGTGCCAGCAGTTATAGCGGTCCAATTTACGAGCAGTACTTC; CDR3 protein: CASSYSGPIYEQYF; V gene: TRBV27; clone size: -; D gene: -; J gene: TRBJ2-7
CDR3 DNA: TGTGCCAGCAGCTTGGACAGGGGGACTGGAAACACCATATATTTT; CDR3 protein: CASSLDRGTGNTIYF; V gene: TRBV28; clone size: -; D gene: TRBD1; J gene: TRBJ1-3
CDR3 DNA: TGTGCCTGGAGTGCATGGCGGGAGGGCTTCTACGAGCAGTACTTC; CDR3 protein: CAWSAWREGFYEQYF; V gene: TRBV30; clone size: few; D gene: TRBD2; J gene: TRBJ2-7
CDR3 DNA: TGTGCCATCCAGGAGCAGGGGGCGGACACCGGGGAGCTGTTTTTT; CDR3 protein: CAIQEQGADTGELFF; V gene: TRBV10-3; clone size: -; D gene: TRBD1; J gene: TRBJ2-2